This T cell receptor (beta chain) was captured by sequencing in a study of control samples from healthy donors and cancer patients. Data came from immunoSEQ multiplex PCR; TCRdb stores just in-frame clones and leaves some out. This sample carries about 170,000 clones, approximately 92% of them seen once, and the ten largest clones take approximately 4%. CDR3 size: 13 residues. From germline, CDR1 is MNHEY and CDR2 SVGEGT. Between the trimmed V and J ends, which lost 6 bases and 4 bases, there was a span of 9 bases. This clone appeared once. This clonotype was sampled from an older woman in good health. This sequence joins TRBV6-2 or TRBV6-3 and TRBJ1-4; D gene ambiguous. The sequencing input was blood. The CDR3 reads CASSLDLNEKLFF. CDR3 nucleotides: TGTGCCAGCAGCCTTGACCTTAATGAAAAACTGTTTTTT.